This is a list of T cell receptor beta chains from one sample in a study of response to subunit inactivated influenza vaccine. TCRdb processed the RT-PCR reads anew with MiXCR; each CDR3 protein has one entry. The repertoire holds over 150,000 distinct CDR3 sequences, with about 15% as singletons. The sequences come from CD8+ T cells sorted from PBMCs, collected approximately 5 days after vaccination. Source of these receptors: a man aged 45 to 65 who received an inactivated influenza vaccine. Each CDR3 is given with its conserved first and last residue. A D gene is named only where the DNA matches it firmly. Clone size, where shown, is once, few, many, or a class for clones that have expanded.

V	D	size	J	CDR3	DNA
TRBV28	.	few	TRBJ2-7	CASSFRTAAYYEQYF	TGTGCCAGCAGCTTTAGGACGGCAGCATATTACGAGCAGTACTTC
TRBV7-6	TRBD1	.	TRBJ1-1	CASSLTGDEAFF	TGTGCCAGCAGCTTAACAGGGGACGAAGCTTTCTTT
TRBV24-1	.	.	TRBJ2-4	CATSAIGQRLAKNIQYF	TGTGCCACCAGTGCCATAGGGCAGAGGTTAGCCAAAAACATTCAGTACTTC
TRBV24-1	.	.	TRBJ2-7	CATSDLQGLEQYF	TGTGCCACCAGTGATCTGCAGGGACTCGAGCAGTACTTC
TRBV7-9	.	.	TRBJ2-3	CASSSSRTDRSTDTQYF	TGTGCCAGCAGCTCATCCCGGACGGACAGAAGCACAGATACGCAGTATTTT
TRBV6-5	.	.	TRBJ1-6	CASSYGGSPLHF	TGTGCCAGCAGTTACGGGGGGTCACCCCTCCACTTT
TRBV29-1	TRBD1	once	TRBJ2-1	CRVEGQGHYNEQFF	TGCAGGGTCGAGGGACAGGGCCACTACAATGAGCAGTTCTTC
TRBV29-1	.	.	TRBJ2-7	CSVEVGTSAYEQYF	TGCAGCGTTGAAGTGGGGACATCTGCCTACGAGCAGTACTTC
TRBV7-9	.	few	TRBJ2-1	CASSWDTSNEQFF	TGTGCCAGCAGCTGGGACACCTCAAATGAGCAGTTCTTC
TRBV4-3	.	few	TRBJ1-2	CASSQEITYNHGYTF	TGCGCCAGCAGCCAAGAGATAACGTACAACCATGGCTACACCTTC
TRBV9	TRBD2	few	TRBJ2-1	CASSGPLAGNEQFF	TGTGCCAGCAGCGGCCCACTAGCGGGGAATGAGCAGTTCTTC
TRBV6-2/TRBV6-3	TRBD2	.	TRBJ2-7	CASSYRERASGTSYEQYF	TGTGCCAGCAGTTACCGAGAAAGGGCTAGCGGGACCTCCTACGAGCAGTACTTC
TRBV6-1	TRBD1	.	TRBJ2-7	CASTGTGGYEQYF	TGTGCCAGCACCGGGACAGGGGGTTACGAGCAGTACTTC
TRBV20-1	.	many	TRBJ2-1	CSARDRSEYYNEQFF	TGCAGTGCTAGAGATCGCAGCGAGTACTACAATGAGCAGTTCTTC
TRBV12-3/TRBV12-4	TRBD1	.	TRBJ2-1	CASSLPTGGEGFF	TGTGCCAGCAGTTTGCCTACAGGGGGCGAAGGATTCTTC
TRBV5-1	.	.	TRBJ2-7	CASSFGLGYSYEQYF	TGCGCCAGCAGCTTTGGCCTCGGGTACTCCTACGAGCAGTACTTC
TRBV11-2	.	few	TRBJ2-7	CASSLGNQRQLYSYEQYF	TGTGCCAGCAGCTTAGGAAACCAACGACAGTTATACTCCTACGAGCAGTACTTC
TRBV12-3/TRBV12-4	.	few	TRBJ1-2	CASSLTGYVYGYTF	TGTGCCAGCAGTCTCACAGGGTATGTCTATGGCTACACCTTC
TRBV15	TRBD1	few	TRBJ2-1	CATSFTGTGGVEQFF	TGTGCCACCAGCTTTACCGGGACAGGGGGTGTTGAGCAGTTCTTC
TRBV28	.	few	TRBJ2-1	CASTLGGGYNEQFF	TGTGCCAGCACCCTCGGCGGCGGGTACAATGAGCAGTTCTTC
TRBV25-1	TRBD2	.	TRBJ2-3	CASSEYQGLAGDTQYF	TGTGCCAGCAGTGAATATCAGGGACTAGCGGGAGATACGCAGTATTTT
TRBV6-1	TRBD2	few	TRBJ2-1	CASRTLAGDYNEQFF	TGTGCCAGCAGGACTTTAGCGGGGGATTACAATGAGCAGTTCTTC
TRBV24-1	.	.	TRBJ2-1	CATTDNNNEQFF	TGTGCCACTACGGACAACAACAATGAGCAGTTCTTC
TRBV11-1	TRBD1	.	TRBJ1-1	CASSLERGFPGTDIEAFF	TGTGCCAGCAGCCTTGAAAGGGGCTTCCCCGGGACAGATATTGAAGCTTTCTTT
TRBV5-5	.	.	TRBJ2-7	CASSLSSGVLREQYF	TGTGCCAGCAGCTTGTCGTCAGGGGTATTACGTGAGCAGTACTTC
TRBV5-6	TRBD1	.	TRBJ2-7	CASSPLTGASYEQYF	TGTGCCAGCAGCCCCCTGACAGGGGCGTCCTACGAGCAGTACTTC
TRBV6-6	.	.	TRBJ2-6	CASSTGGANVLTF	TGTGCCAGCAGCACGGGAGGGGCCAACGTCCTGACTTTC
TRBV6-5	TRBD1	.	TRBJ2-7	CASSYKTGPAYEQYF	TGTGCCAGCAGTTACAAGACAGGGCCCGCCTACGAGCAGTACTTC
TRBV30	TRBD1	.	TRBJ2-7	CAWSSGTGVDEQYF	TGTGCCTGGAGTTCCGGGACAGGGGTCGACGAGCAGTACTTC
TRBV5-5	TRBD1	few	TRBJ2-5	CASSQGDSQETQYF	TGTGCCAGCAGCCAGGGGGACAGCCAAGAGACCCAGTACTTC
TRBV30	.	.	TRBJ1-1	CAWIRQGHTEAFF	TGTGCCTGGATCAGGCAGGGTCACACTGAAGCTTTCTTT
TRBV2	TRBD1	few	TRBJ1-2	CASSGTGENYGYTF	TGTGCCAGCAGTGGGACAGGGGAAAACTATGGCTACACCTTC
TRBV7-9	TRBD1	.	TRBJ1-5	CASSTGAQPQHF	TGTGCCAGCAGTACAGGGGCTCAGCCCCAGCATTTT
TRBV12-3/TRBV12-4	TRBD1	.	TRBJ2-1	CASSLGGQGPSYNEQFF	TGTGCCAGCAGTTTGGGAGGACAGGGGCCCTCCTACAATGAGCAGTTCTTC
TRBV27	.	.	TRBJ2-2	CASSLGGYIVNGELFF	TGTGCCAGCAGTTTGGGCGGGTACATCGTAAACGGGGAGCTGTTTTTT
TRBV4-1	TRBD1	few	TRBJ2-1	CASSQVDRGINEQFF	TGCGCCAGCAGCCAAGTTGACAGGGGGATCAATGAGCAGTTCTTC
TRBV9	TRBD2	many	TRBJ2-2	CASSPRLAGGPTTGELFF	TGTGCCAGCAGCCCCCGTCTAGCGGGAGGGCCTACGACCGGGGAGCTGTTTTTT
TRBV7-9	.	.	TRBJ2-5	CASSPMGGRKGQETQYF	TGTGCCAGCAGCCCTATGGGGGGACGCAAGGGCCAAGAGACCCAGTACTTC